Presented here are 26 T cell receptor beta chains from one specimen sequenced in a study of cytomegalovirus exposure and HLA in healthy donors. PCR primers comprised 60 Vbeta and 13 Jbeta primers. The table came from immunoSEQ multiplex PCR; TCRdb's copy has only in-frame clones and leaves some out. The sample records about 160,000 clones, roughly 79% being singletons. Specimen: PBMCs. These TCRs come from a woman aged 50 to 65 in good health and CMV-seronegative.

The chain carries TRBV5-1 and TRBJ1-4; D gene ambiguous. V dropped 3 bases and J dropped 0 bases, with 9 bases sitting between them. The CDR3 runs 15 residues. Germline loops: CDR1 SGHRS, CDR2 YFSETQ. CDR3 nucleotide sequence: TGCGCCAGCAGCTCGGGAGGGTCAACTAATGAAAAACTGTTTTTT. Its translation: CASSSGGSTNEKLFF.

V gene TRBV4-3 combines with J gene TRBJ1-5; no clear D gene. V lost 4 bases to trimming and J lost 6 bases, with 10 bases between them. This CDR3 contains 13 residues. Germline lookup yields CDR1 LGHNA and CDR2 YSLEER. Written as DNA, the CDR3 is TGCGCCAGCAGCCTAGCTCGTCTTCAGCCCCAGCATTTT. Translated: CASSLARLQPQHF.

The chain employs TRBV7-2 and TRBJ2-7, with D uncertain. This CDR3 is built from 14 residues. Germline assignment: CDR1 SGHTA and CDR2 FQGNSA. The V and J ends lost 4 bases and 0 bases respectively, with 10 bases between them. The CDR3 loop reads CASSSRLSSYEQYF. CDR3 DNA: TGTGCCAGCAGCTCCCGACTGAGCTCCTACGAGCAGTACTTC.

The CDR3 region is CASSLAQGAYYGYTF. The DNA of the CDR3 is TGTGCCAGCAGCTTAGCACAGGGGGCATACTATGGCTACACCTTC. The chain recombines TRBV7-9 with TRBJ1-2; 9 positions match TRBD1. Germline CDR1 and CDR2: SEHNR and FQNEAQ (reference sequence). The CDR3 is made up of 15 amino acids. V dropped 0 bases and J dropped 3; count of bases not matched to a gene: 2. The entire variable domain, with the rest obtained from reference TRBV7-9 and TRBJ1-2, is as follows: DTGVSQNPRHKITKRGQNVTFRCDPISEHNRLYWYRQTLGQGPEFLTYFQNEAQLEKSRLLSDRFSAERPKGSFSTLEIQRTEQGDSAMYLCASSLAQGAYYGYTFGSGTRLTVV.

V gene TRBV5-1 combines with J gene TRBJ2-5; 9 bases are a match to TRBD1. V gave up 1 base and J gave up 5 bases; unmatched junction bases: 9. Germline V gives CDR1 SGHRS, CDR2 YFSETQ. The CDR3 totals 16 residues. The CDR3: CASSLLGQGSSETQYF. The CDR3 DNA sequence: TGCGCCAGCAGCTTGTTGGGACAGGGATCCTCCGAGACCCAGTACTTC.

The chain couples TRBV14 to TRBJ2-7; the match to TRBD2 covers 7 bases. The CDR3 contains 14 residues. The V and J ends lost 3 bases and 3 bases, in that order; junction bases with no gene match: 5. Germline CDR1 and CDR2: SGHDN and FVKESK. The CDR3 DNA reads as TGTGCCAGCAGCCACGGACTAGGCTACTACGAGCAGTACTTC. Its protein product is CASSHGLGYYEQYF.

With regard to this clone: At the DNA level, this CDR3 is encoded by other sequences in the same sample as well. This chain connects TRBV11-2 to TRBJ1-1; 8 bases fit TRBD1. Germline trimming cut 1 base from V and 0 bases from J; bases unmatched to any gene: 10. CDR3 length: 18 amino acids. CDR1 and CDR2 from the germline V gene are SGHAT and FQNNGV. The CDR3 sequence: CASSLVGQGKGMNTEAFF. The CDR3 DNA reads TGTGCCAGCAGCTTAGTCGGACAGGGAAAGGGGATGAACACTGAAGCTTTCTTT.

A remark on this clone: Germline is not matched at one junction end, which may reflect a read error. The V call is TRBV7-7, the J call TRBJ2-5; TRBD1 or TRBD2 may be the D gene (5 bases each). Germline CDR1 is SSHAT and CDR2 is FNYEAQ (reference sequence). CDR3 length: 13 residues. The CDR3 DNA reads as TGTGCTAGCAGCAGGGCGGGTGGAGAGACCCAGTACTTC. Translated: CASSRAGGETQYF.

The chain couples TRBV14 to TRBJ1-2, with D tentatively TRBD1 (6 bases). The CDR3 runs to 16 residues. Trimming shortened V by 3 bases and J by 3 bases, and 17 bases separated the two germline ends. The germline gives CDR1 SGHDN, CDR2 FVKESK. CDR3 bases: TGTGCCAGCAGCCACAGAGTTGAAGGACAGTACTATGGCTACACCTTC. Protein: CASSHRVEGQYYGYTF.

The chain links TRBV4-3 to TRBJ1-5; a possible D gene is TRBD1 (6 bases). Germline V gives CDR1 LGHNA, CDR2 YSLEER. The CDR3 is made up of 18 amino acids. Trimming took off 0 bases at V and 9 bases at J, with 24 bases between the two ends. This chain's CDR3 is CASSQDIPLEGELGPQHF. The CDR3 bases are TGCGCCAGCAGCCAAGATATACCCCTCGAGGGGGAGTTAGGGCCCCAGCATTTT.

The genes are TRBV7-2 and TRBJ2-2; 8 bases match TRBD1. The V and J ends lost 2 bases and 4 bases, in that order; junction bases with no gene match: 3. The CDR3 sequence is 15 residues long. CDR1 and CDR2 (germline): SGHTA, FQGNSA. The CDR3 coding sequence is TGTGCCAGCAGCTTACAGGGGGCGGGCACCGGGGAGCTGTTTTTT. Encoded protein: CASSLQGAGTGELFF.

The table lists this clone with a count of one. The rearrangement joins TRBV25-1 to TRBJ2-1; no clear D. The V end was cut by 3 bases, the J end by 2 bases, with 5 bases between. This CDR3 spans 13 amino acids. Germline CDR1 is MGHDK and CDR2 is SYGVNS. The CDR3: CASSEYTYNEQFF. The DNA of the CDR3 is TGTGCCAGCAGTGAGTACACCTACAATGAGCAGTTCTTC.

This chain joins TRBV2 and TRBJ2-3; the match to TRBD2 covers 9 bases. V dropped 4 bases and J dropped 5; count of bases not matched to a gene: 7. Germline loops: CDR1 SNHLY, CDR2 FYNNEI. CDR3 length equals 15 residues. The CDR3 DNA is TGTGCCAGCAGTGGACGCGGGAGGGCCCAAGATACGCAGTATTTT. Amino acid sequence: CASSGRGRAQDTQYF.

The chain joins TRBV19 to TRBJ1-5; a weak D match, TRBD1 (5 bases). Germline V CDR1 and CDR2: LNHDA, SQIVND (reference sequence). V was clipped by 3 bases and J by 9 bases, with 24 bases between them. The CDR3 runs to 17 residues. This CDR3 is CASSIGTVALQGMPQHF. The CDR3 DNA reads TGTGCCAGTAGTATCGGGACTGTAGCCCTCCAAGGCATGCCCCAGCATTTT.

This clone was found a few times. The chain combines TRBV2 with TRBJ1-1; D unresolved. The CDR3 is 12 residues long. Trimming took off 7 bases at V and 3 bases at J, with 9 bases between the two ends. CDR1 is SNHLY, CDR2 FYNNEI, per germline. DNA for the CDR3: TGTGCCAGCAAGCCGAGGGACACTGAAGCTTTCTTT. Residues: CASKPRDTEAFF.

A single count supports this clone. The CDR3 here is CASRWSGRARETQYF. Written as DNA, the CDR3 is TGTGCCAGCAGGTGGAGCGGGAGGGCCCGGGAGACCCAGTACTTC. J is TRBJ2-5 and V is TRBV7-2; 10 nucleotides match TRBD2. The CDR3 extends over 15 amino acids. V was pared by 6 bases and J by 5 bases, with 9 bases of the junction left unmatched. Germline-derived CDR1 and CDR2 are SGHTA and FQGNSA.

The V and J genes are TRBV29-1 and TRBJ1-2; 7 nucleotides align to TRBD1. The V segment lost 3 bases and the J segment 2 bases; nucleotides outside the gene matches: 3. This CDR3 spans 13 amino acids. Germline CDR1 SQVTM, CDR2 ANQGSEA. CDR3 amino acids: CSVDSQGNYGYTF. The CDR3 DNA reads TGCAGCGTTGACTCACAGGGGAACTATGGCTACACCTTC.

About this clone itself: The identical CDR3 is also encoded by other nucleotide sequences in the sample. V and J are TRBV30 and TRBJ1-2; 8 bases map to TRBD1. The CDR3 has 11 residues. With 5 bases clipped from V and 7 bases from J, the junction kept 3 bases outside the gene matches. Germline CDR1 reads GTSNPN; CDR2 reads SVGIG (reference sequence). The CDR3 is CAWPDRGGYTF. CDR3 nucleotide sequence: TGTGCCTGGCCCGACAGGGGTGGCTACACCTTC.

J is TRBJ1-2 and V is TRBV7-2, with D possibly TRBD1 on 6 matching bases. The V and J ends lost 7 bases and 0 bases respectively, with 12 bases between them. The CDR3 spans 14 residues. The germline CDR1 and CDR2 sequences are SGHTA and FQGNSA. This chain's CDR3 is CASKSRGSNYGYTF. DNA of the CDR3: TGTGCCAGCAAGTCAAGGGGGTCTAACTATGGCTACACCTTC.

The chain carries TRBV28 and TRBJ2-1, with TRBD1 matching 7 bases. Germline V gene lookup returns CDR1 MDHEN and CDR2 SYDVKM. V dropped 1 base and J dropped 5; count of bases not matched to a gene: 2. This CDR3 is built from 14 residues. The CDR3 region has the DNA TGTGCCAGCAGTTTATTGGACAGGAACAATGAGCAGTTCTTC. Translation gives CASSLLDRNNEQFF.

This clone came up a few times. V usage is TRBV28 and J usage is TRBJ2-7; 8 bases fit TRBD1. Looked up from germline, CDR1 is MDHEN and CDR2 is SYDVKM. V lost 4 bases to trimming and J lost 3 bases; unmatched junction nucleotides: 2. The CDR3 contains 13 residues. CDR3 DNA sequence: TGTGCCAGCAGTTCCGGACAGGGCTACGAGCAGTACTTC. This encodes CASSSGQGYEQYF.

This rearrangement joins TRBV5-4 to TRBJ1-1, with 9 bases identical to TRBD1. The CDR3 is 16 residues long. J was trimmed by 6 bases and V by 7 bases; bases with no gene match: 16. CDR1 is SGHNT, CDR2 YYREEE, per germline (reference sequence). Written as DNA, the CDR3 is TGTGCCAGCGCCTTACGGGCCGGACAGGGGTCTTCTGAAGCTTTCTTT. Its translation is CASALRAGQGSSEAFF.

The rearrangement joins TRBV27 to TRBJ1-5; D is unclear. V was clipped by 4 bases and J by 0 bases, with 16 bases between them. CDR1 is MNHEY, CDR2 SMNVEV, per germline (reference sequence). CDR3 length: 17 residues. CDR3 in DNA: TGTGCCAGCAGTTCAAGCCCTCCGGGGAGTAGCAATCAGCCCCAGCATTTT. Amino acids: CASSSSPPGSSNQPQHF.

The chain combines TRBV4-3 with TRBJ1-1, with D hard to call. Trimming cost V 1 base and J 4 bases, with 13 bases left between them. CDR1 is LGHNA and CDR2 is YSLEER in the germline V gene. This CDR3 comprises 15 residues. The CDR3 DNA follows: TGCGCCAGCAGCCAAGTGCGGGTGGGGTCCACTGAAGCTTTCTTT. It translates to CASSQVRVGSTEAFF.

This rearrangement joins TRBV13 to TRBJ2-3, with TRBD1 as a possible D gene (6 bases). The CDR3 loop spans 16 amino acids. Per the germline V gene, CDR1 is PRHDT and CDR2 is FYEKMQ (reference sequence). Trimming stripped 3 bases from V and 1 base from J, with 14 bases between. The CDR3 sequence is CASSFDRWGRTDTQYF. The CDR3 DNA is TGTGCCAGCAGCTTTGACAGGTGGGGACGCACAGATACGCAGTATTTT.

The rearrangement joins TRBV7-2 to TRBJ2-2, with D possibly matching TRBD1 (5 bases). The germline gives CDR1 SGHTA, CDR2 FQGNSA. V lost 8 bases to trimming and J lost 4 bases, with 14 bases between them. CDR3 length: 14 residues. This chain's CDR3 is CASGGQGGTGELFF. The CDR3, as DNA: TGTGCCAGCGGCGGTCAGGGTGGCACCGGGGAGCTGTTTTTT.